These 16 T cell receptor beta chains share one sample of origin, sequenced in a study of blood T cell repertoires in COVID-19. Sequenced by immunoSEQ multiplex PCR; TCRdb stores in-frame clones only, minus some. This sample has about 72,000 clones; roughly 82% occur once, and the top ten carry around 20%. The sequenced material came from peripheral blood. The receptors come from a human donor in a cohort sampled during active COVID-19.

The genes are TRBV2 and TRBJ2-7; 7 nucleotides match TRBD1. V shed 5 bases, J shed 7 bases, and the junction held 8 bases outside the gene matches. The CDR3 sequence is 13 residues long. Germline lookup yields CDR1 SNHLY and CDR2 FYNNEI. CDR3 nucleotide sequence: TGTGCCAGCAGTTCGGACAGGCCGGGGGAGCAGTACTTC. This sequence encodes CASSSDRPGEQYF.

In this sample, this clone turned up once. This sequence joins TRBV7-2 and TRBJ1-2, with TRBD1 matching over 9 bases. The CDR3 consists of 15 residues. The germline gives CDR1 SGHTA, CDR2 FQGNSA. V dropped 3 bases and J dropped 2; count of bases not matched to a gene: 4. The CDR3 DNA is TGTGCCAGCAGCTTCTCCGGGACAGGGAACTATGGCTACACCTTC. It codes for CASSFSGTGNYGYTF. Drawing the rest from reference TRBV7-2 and TRBJ1-2, the complete variable domain is GAGVSQSPSNKVTEKGKDVELRCDPISGHTALYWYRQSLGQGLEFLIYFQGNSAPDKSGLPSDRFSAERTGGSVSTLTIQRTQQEDSAVYLCASSFSGTGNYGYTFGSGTRLTVV.

This clone was counted a few times. This CDR3 is also generated by other DNA sequences in the sample. The V call is TRBV29-1, the J call TRBJ1-2; D may be TRBD1 (5 bases). V lost 4 bases, J lost 4 bases, and 7 bases lay in between. Looked up from germline, CDR1 is SQVTM and CDR2 is ANQGSEA. The CDR3 contains 11 residues. Here the CDR3 DNA reads TGCAGCGTTGTAGGGGTCTATGGCTACACCTTC. Encoded protein: CSVVGVYGYTF.

The J gene is TRBJ2-7, the V gene TRBV5-8; possible D gene TRBD2, 5 bases. Trimming stripped 4 bases from V and 4 bases from J, with 15 bases between. CDR3 size: 14 residues. CDR1 is SGHTS and CDR2 is YDEGEE in the germline V gene. CDR3 in DNA: TGTGCCAGCAGCCGGGCGGGTATCGCGTACGAGCAGTACTTC. It codes for CASSRAGIAYEQYF.

The chain recombines TRBV4-1 with TRBJ1-1; a possible D gene is TRBD1 (5 bases). Germline loops: CDR1 MGHRA, CDR2 YSYEKL. V lost 2 bases and J 3 bases, leaving 13 bases between the germline ends. CDR3 length equals 15 residues. CDR3 sequence reads: CASSQSAWGDTEAFF. CDR3 DNA: TGCGCCAGCAGCCAATCGGCCTGGGGGGACACTGAAGCTTTCTTT.

This clone appeared a few times. The CDR3 region is CASSLESGLGNTDTQYF. For the CDR3, the DNA is TGTGCCAGCAGCTTAGAGTCAGGGTTGGGGAACACAGATACGCAGTATTTT. This chain connects TRBV7-8 to TRBJ2-3, with a weak D call TRBD1 (5 bases). This CDR3 has 17 residues. V shed 1 base and J shed 2 bases, with 16 bases lying between them. CDR1 is SGHVS, CDR2 FQNEAQ, per germline.

V usage is TRBV7-8 and J usage is TRBJ2-7; 11 bases line up with TRBD2. CDR1 is SGHVS and CDR2 is FQNEAQ in the germline V gene. Unmatched junction bases numbered 11, after V lost 5 bases and J lost 5 bases. This CDR3 has 16 amino acids. The CDR3 nucleotides read TGTGCCAGCAGCCTCTCTAATCCTAGCGGGGGGAACGAGCAGTACTTC. Encoded protein: CASSLSNPSGGNEQYF.

The genes are TRBV3-1 (or the pseudogene TRBV3-2) and TRBJ2-3; 7 bases match TRBD2. After removal of 5 bases from V and 6 bases from J, the junction contained 5 bases not matched to a gene. The CDR3 has 13 residues. Germline values: CDR1 LGHDT, CDR2 YNNKEL (reference sequence). The CDR3 region is CASSELASDTQYF. In nucleotides, the CDR3 is TGTGCCAGCAGCGAACTAGCGTCGGATACGCAGTATTTT.

This clone was counted only a few times. CDR3 sequence: CASSRGAQIHSPLHF. The DNA for the CDR3 is TGTGCCAGCAGCCGGGGGGCGCAAATCCATTCACCCCTCCACTTT. The chain employs TRBV27 and TRBJ1-6, with TRBD1 as a possible D gene (6 bases). The germline gives CDR1 MNHEY, CDR2 SMNVEV (reference sequence). This CDR3 comprises 15 residues. Between the trimmed V and J ends, which lost 6 bases and 8 bases, there was a span of 17 bases.

The sample holds a few counts of this clone. J is TRBJ2-1 and V is TRBV30; a weak D match, TRBD1 (6 bases). The CDR3 is 14 residues long. Germline V gene lookup returns CDR1 GTSNPN and CDR2 SVGIG (reference sequence). The V end lost 2 bases, the J end lost 6 bases, and 14 bases lay between the germline ends. In DNA form, the CDR3 reads TGTGCCTGGAGTAGGGGCCAGGGGAGCAATGAGCAGTTCTTC. It codes for CAWSRGQGSNEQFF.

The gene calls are TRBV27 and TRBJ2-5; a possible D gene is TRBD2 (6 bases). V lost 5 bases to trimming and J lost 4 bases, with 11 bases between them. The CDR3 runs to 13 residues. Germline V lookup: CDR1 MNHEY, CDR2 SMNVEV (reference sequence). CDR3 DNA sequence: TGTGCCAGCAGTACCGCGGGGTCAGAGACCCAGTACTTC. This translates into CASSTAGSETQYF.

This clone was found a few times. The chain carries TRBV7-2 and TRBJ1-1, with 7 bases identical to TRBD1. Germline-derived CDR1 and CDR2 are SGHTA and FQGNSA. V lost 1 base, J lost 12 bases, and 8 bases stayed unmatched. CDR3 length equals 13 residues. CDR3 amino acids: CASSLDRGVKPFF. Written as DNA, the CDR3 is TGTGCCAGCAGCTTAGACAGGGGCGTCAAACCTTTCTTT.

The chain carries TRBV10-1 and TRBJ2-7, with a possible D match to TRBD1 (6 bases). The CDR3 is made up of 15 amino acids. CDR1 and CDR2 from the germline V gene are WNHNN and SYGVQD (reference sequence). Trimming shortened V by 6 bases and J by 3 bases, and 18 bases separated the two germline ends. The CDR3 DNA reads TGCGCCAGCAGCTCCCTTTACAGGGTTTGCTACGAGCAGTACTTC. This gives the protein CASSSLYRVCYEQYF.

V usage is TRBV6-4 and J usage is TRBJ2-7, with 7 bases aligning to TRBD1. CDR1 and CDR2 from the germline V gene are MRHNA and SNTAGT. With V trimmed by 1 base and J by 1 base, 4 bases remained unmatched. The CDR3 consists of 15 residues. CDR3 DNA: TGTGCCAGCAGTGACTATCCAGGGGGTTCCTACGAGCAGTACTTC. Amino acids: CASSDYPGGSYEQYF.

This clone has just a few counts. V and J are TRBV10-3 and TRBJ2-7; 11 nucleotides align to TRBD1. The V gene's germline CDR1 is ENHRY and CDR2 SYGVKD. The length of the CDR3 is 13 residues. V was pared by 6 bases and J by 5 bases, with 3 bases of the junction left unmatched. CDR3 sequence (DNA): TGTGCCATCAGAGGACAGGGGGCCGACGAGCAGTACTTC. Protein: CAIRGQGADEQYF.

The rearrangement joins TRBV5-1 to TRBJ1-2, with D uncertain. CDR3 length equals 12 residues. Trimming left V 5 bases short and J 5 bases short, with 10 bases between. Germline V gene lookup returns CDR1 SGHRS and CDR2 YFSETQ. The CDR3 region is CASRSETYGYTF. The CDR3 nucleotides are TGCGCCAGCAGGTCAGAAACGTATGGCTACACCTTC. Full variable domain (rest looked up from reference TRBV5-1 and TRBJ1-2): KAGVTQTPRYLIKTRGQQVTLSCSPISGHRSVSWYQQTPGQGLQFLFEYFSETQRNKGNFPGRFSGRQFSNSRSEMNVSTLELGDSALYLCASRSETYGYTFGSGTRLTVV.